The clone carrying this T cell receptor (beta chain) turned up a few times. TCRdb re-analysed the 5' RACE reads in MiXCR, keeping a single row per CDR3 protein. The sample has approximately 20,000 distinct CDR3 sequences; 10% are singletons. The sample originates from a study of spatial heterogeneity in lung cancer. Regarding time point: blood at routine non-recurrence follow-up after resection. The CDR3 consists of 17 residues. V lost 2 bases to trimming and J lost 0 bases, with 11 bases between them. The germline V gene has CDR1 MNHEY and CDR2 SMNVEV (reference sequence). This receptor was obtained from a female donor with early-stage non-small cell lung cancer. The chain uses TRBV27 and TRBJ2-6, with D tentatively TRBD1 (6 bases). The input for sequencing was PBMCs, taken at follow-up. CDR3 in amino acids: CASSLNDRHSGANVLTF. The CDR3 DNA reads as TGTGCCAGCAGTTTAAATGACAGGCACTCTGGGGCCAACGTCCTGACTTTC.